This TCR beta chain is drawn from a study of shared clonotypes between healthy human individuals. Background on the study: Per donor, CD8 memory used one plate, CD8 naive used two, CD4 memory used three and CD4 naive used three.

Study results and limitations: Naive subsets tended to show greater estimated richness than memory subsets. Incompleteness in sorted-subset sequencing, despite large depth, was shown by rarefaction.

With 3 bases clipped from V and 2 bases from J, the junction kept 7 bases outside the gene matches. This CDR3 is 16 amino acids long. Germline assignment: CDR1 SGHRS and CDR2 YFSETQ. Clones were sequenced by immunoSEQ multiplex PCR, and TCRdb holds only the in-frame ones, with some missing. The repertoire consists of about 680,000 clones, with around 72% occurring once and the leading ten covering approximately 1.8%. Comments on this clone: The antigen is unknown.

Into CD45RA+ naive and CD45RA-negative memory subsets, the CD4+ cells were split. This chain links TRBV5-1 with TRBJ2-3, with 9 nucleotides matching TRBD2. Specimen: memory CD4+ T cells sorted from blood. Subset described: CD45RA-negative fraction. The sequence came from a young woman in good health. In nucleotides, the CDR3 is TGCGCCAGCAGCTGGGGGGCTAGCGGGGCCACAGATACGCAGTATTTT. This translates into CASSWGASGATDTQYF.